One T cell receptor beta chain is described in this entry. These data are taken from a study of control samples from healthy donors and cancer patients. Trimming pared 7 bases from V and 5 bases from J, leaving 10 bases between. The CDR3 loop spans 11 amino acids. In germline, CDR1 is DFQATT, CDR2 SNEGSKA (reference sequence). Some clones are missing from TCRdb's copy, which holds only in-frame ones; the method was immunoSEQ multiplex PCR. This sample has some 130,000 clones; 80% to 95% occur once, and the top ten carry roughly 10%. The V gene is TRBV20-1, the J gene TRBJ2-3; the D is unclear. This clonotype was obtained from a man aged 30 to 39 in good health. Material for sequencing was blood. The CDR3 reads CSGPRGDTQYF. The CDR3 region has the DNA TGCAGTGGTCCTAGAGGAGATACGCAGTATTTT.